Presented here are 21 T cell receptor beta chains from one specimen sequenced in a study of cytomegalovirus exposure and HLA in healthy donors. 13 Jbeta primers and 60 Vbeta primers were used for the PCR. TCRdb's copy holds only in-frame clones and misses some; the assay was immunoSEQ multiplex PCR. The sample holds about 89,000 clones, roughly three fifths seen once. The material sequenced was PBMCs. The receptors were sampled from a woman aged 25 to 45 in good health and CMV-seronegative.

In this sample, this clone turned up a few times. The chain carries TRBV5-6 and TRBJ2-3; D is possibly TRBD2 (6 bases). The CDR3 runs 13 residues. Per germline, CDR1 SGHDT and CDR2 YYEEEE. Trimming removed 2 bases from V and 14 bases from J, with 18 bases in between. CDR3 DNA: TGTGCCAGCAGCTTAGGTTCGGCTAGCGCTGCGTATTTT. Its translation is CASSLGSASAAYF.

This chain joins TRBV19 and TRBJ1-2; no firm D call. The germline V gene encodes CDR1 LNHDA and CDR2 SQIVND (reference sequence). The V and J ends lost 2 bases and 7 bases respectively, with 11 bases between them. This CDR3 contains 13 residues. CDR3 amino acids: CASSIRGVSGYTF. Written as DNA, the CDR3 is TGTGCCAGTAGTATACGGGGAGTCTCTGGCTACACCTTC.

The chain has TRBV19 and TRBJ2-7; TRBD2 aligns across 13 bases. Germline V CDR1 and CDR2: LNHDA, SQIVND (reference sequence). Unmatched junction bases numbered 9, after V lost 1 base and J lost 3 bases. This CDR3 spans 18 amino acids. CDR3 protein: CASSIVSGTSGTGYEQYF. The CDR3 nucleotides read TGTGCCAGTAGTATAGTCTCCGGGACTAGCGGGACCGGCTACGAGCAGTACTTC.

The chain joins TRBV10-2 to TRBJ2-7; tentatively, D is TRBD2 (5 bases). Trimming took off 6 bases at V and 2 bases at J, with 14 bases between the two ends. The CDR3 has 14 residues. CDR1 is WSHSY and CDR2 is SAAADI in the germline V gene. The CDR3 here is CASRAGGGTYEQYF. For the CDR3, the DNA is TGCGCCAGCAGAGCAGGAGGCGGAACCTACGAGCAGTACTTC.

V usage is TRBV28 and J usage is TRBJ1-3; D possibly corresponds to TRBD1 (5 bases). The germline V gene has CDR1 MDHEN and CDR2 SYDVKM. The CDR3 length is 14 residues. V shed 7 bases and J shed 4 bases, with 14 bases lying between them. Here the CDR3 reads CASTLGVRGNTIYF. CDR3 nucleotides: TGTGCCAGCACCCTAGGGGTTCGCGGAAACACCATATATTTT.

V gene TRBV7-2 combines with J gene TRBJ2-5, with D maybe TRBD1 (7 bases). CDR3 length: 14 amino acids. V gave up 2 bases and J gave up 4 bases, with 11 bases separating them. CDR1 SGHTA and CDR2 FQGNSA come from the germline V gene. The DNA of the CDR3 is TGTGCCAGCAGCTTAAACCAGGGGGGAGAGACCCAGTACTTC. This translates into CASSLNQGGETQYF.

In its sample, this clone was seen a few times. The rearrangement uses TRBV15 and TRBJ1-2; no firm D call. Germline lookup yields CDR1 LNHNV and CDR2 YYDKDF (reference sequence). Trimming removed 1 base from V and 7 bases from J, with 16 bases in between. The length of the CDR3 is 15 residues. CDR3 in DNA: TGTGCCACCAGCAGAGCCGCGAGCACTGGTAGTGGCTACACCTTC. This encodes CATSRAASTGSGYTF.

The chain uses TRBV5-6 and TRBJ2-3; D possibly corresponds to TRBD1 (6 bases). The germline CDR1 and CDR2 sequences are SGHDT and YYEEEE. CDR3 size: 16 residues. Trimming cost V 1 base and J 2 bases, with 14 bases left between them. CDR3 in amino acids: CASSLLGATHTDTQYF. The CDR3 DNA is TGTGCCAGCAGCTTGTTGGGGGCGACTCACACAGATACGCAGTATTTT.

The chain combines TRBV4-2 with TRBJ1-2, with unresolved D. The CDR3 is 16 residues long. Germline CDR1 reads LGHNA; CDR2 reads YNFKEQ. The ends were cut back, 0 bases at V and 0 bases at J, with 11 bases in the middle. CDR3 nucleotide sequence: TGTGCCAGCAGCCAAGATGACGAGGAAACTAACTATGGCTACACCTTC. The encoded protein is CASSQDDEETNYGYTF.

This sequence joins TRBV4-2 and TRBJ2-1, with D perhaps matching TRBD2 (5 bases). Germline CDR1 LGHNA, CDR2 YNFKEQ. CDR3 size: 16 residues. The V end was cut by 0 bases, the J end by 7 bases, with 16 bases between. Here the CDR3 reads CASSQDVTSRGNEQFF. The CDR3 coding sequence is TGTGCCAGCAGCCAAGATGTAACTAGTCGCGGGAATGAGCAGTTCTTC.

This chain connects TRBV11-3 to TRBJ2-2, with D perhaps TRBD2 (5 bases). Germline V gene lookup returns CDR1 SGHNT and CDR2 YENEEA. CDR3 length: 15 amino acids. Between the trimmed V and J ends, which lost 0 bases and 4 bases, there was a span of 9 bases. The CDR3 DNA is TGTGCCAGCAGCTTAGAGAGGGATGCCACCGGGGAGCTGTTTTTT. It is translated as CASSLERDATGELFF.

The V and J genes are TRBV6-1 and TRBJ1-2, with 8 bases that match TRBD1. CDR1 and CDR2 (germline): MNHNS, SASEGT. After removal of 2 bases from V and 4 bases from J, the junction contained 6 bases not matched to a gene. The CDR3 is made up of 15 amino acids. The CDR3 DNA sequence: TGTGCCAGCAGTGAATATAACAGGGGGGGCTATGGCTACACCTTC. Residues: CASSEYNRGGYGYTF.

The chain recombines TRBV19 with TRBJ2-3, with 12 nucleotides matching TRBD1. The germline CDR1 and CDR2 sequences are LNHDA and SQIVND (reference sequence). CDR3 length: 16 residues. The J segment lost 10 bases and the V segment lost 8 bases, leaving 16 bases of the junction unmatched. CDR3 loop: CASQRTGTGGEGSQYF. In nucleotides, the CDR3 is TGTGCCAGTCAGCGTACCGGGACAGGGGGCGAAGGATCGCAGTATTTT.

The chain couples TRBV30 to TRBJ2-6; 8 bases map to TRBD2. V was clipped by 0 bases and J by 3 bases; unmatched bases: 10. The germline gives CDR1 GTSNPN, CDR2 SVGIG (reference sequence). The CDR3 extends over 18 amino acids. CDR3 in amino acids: CAWSVRNGRAYGANVLTF. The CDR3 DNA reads TGTGCCTGGAGTGTACGGAACGGGAGGGCTTATGGGGCCAACGTCCTGACTTTC.

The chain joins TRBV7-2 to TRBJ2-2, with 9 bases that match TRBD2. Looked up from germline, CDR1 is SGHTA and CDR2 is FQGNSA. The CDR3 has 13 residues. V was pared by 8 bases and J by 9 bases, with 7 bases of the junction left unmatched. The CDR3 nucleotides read TGTGCCAGCTCGAGGGCGGGAGGGCGGGAGCTGTTTTTT. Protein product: CASSRAGGRELFF.

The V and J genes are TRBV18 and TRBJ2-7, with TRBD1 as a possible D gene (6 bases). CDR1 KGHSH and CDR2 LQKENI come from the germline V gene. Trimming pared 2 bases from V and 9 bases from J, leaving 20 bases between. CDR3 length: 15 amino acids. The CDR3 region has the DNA TGTGCCAGCTCACCATCGACTGGCCAGGGGAAGCGGCAGTACTTC. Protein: CASSPSTGQGKRQYF.

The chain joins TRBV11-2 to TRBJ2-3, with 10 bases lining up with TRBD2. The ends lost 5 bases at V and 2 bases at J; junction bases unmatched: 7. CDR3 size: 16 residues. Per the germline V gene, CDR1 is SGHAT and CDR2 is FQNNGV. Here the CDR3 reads CASSPLAGRITDTQYF. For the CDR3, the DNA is TGTGCCAGCAGCCCACTAGCGGGGAGGATCACAGATACGCAGTATTTT.

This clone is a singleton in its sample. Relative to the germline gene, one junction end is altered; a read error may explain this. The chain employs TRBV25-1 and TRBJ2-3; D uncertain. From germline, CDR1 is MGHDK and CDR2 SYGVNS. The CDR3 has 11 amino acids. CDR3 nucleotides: TGTGCCAGCAAAGTAACAGATACACAGTATTTT. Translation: CASKVTDTQYF.

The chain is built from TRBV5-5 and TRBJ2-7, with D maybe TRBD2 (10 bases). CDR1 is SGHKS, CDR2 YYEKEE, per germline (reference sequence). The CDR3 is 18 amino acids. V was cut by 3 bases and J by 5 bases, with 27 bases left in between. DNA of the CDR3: TGTGCCAGCAGCTCGGGACAGGGAGCGGGGGGGCTATGGAACGAGCAGTACTTC. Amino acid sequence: CASSSGQGAGGLWNEQYF.

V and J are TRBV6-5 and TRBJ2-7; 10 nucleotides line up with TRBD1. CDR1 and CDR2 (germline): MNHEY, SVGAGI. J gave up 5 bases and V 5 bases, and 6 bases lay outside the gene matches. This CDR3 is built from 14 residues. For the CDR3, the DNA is TGTGCCAGCAGTCCCGGGACAGGGGACCACGAGCAGTACTTC. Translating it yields CASSPGTGDHEQYF.

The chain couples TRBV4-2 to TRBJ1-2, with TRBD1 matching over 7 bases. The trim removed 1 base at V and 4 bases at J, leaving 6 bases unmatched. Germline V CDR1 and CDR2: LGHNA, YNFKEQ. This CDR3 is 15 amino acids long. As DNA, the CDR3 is TGTGCCAGCAGCCAAGGACAGGGAGCCTTCTATGGCTACACCTTC. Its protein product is CASSQGQGAFYGYTF.